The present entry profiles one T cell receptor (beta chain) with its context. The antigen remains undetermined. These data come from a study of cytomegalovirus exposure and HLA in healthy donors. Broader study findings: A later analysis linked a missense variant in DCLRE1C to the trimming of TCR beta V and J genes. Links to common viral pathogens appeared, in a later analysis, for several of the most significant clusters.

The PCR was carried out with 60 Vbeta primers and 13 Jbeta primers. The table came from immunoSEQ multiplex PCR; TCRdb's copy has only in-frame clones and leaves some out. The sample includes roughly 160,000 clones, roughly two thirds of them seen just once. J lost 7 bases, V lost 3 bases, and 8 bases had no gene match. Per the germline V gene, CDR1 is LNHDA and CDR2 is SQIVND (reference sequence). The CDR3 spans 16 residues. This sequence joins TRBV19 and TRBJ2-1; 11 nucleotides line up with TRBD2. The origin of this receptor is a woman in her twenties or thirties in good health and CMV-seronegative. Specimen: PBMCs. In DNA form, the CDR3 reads TGTGCCAGTAGTATTGGCGTTAGCGGGAGGGCGAATGAGCAGTTCTTC. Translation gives CASSIGVSGRANEQFF.